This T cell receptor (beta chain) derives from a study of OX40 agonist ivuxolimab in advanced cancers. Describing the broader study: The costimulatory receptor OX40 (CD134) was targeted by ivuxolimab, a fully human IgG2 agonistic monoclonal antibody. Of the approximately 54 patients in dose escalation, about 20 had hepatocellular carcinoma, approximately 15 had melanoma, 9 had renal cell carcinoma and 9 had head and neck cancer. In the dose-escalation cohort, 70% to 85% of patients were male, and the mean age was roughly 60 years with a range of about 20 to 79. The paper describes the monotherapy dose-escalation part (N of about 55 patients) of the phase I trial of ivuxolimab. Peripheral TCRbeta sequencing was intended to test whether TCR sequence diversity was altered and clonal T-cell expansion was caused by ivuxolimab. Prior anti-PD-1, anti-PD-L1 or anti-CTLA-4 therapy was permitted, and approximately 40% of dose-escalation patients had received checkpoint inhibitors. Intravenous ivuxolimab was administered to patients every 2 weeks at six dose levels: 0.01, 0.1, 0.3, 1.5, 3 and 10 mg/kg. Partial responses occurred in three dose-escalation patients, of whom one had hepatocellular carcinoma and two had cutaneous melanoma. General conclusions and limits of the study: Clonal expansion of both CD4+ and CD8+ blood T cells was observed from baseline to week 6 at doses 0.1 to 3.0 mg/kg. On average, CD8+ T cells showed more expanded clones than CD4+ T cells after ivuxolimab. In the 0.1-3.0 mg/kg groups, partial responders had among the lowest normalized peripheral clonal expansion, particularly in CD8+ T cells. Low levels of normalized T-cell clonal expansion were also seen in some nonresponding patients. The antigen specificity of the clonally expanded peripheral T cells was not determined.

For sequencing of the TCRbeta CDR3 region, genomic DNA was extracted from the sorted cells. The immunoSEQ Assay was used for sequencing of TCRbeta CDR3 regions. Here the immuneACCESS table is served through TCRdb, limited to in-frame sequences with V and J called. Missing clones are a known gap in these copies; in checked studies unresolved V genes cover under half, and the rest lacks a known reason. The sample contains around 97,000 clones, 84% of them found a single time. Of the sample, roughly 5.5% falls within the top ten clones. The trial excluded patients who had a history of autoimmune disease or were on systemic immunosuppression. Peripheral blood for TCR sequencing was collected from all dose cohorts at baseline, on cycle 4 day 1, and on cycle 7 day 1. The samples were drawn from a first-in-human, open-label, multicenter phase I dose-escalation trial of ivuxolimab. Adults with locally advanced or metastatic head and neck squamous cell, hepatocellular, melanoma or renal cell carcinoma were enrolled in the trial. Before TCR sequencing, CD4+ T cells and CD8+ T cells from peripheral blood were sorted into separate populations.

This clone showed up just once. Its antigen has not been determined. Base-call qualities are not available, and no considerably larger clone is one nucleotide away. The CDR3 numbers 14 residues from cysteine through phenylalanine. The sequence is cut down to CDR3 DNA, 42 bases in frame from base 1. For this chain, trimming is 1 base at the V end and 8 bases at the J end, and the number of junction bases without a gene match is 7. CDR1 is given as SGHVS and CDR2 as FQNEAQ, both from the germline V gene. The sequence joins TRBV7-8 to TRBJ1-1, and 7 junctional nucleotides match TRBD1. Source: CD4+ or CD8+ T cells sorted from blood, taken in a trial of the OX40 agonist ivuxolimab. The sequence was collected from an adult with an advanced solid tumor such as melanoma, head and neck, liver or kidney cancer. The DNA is TGTGCCAGCAGCTTAGAGGGGGCGATGGGAGAAGCTTTCTTT. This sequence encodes CASSLEGAMGEAFF.